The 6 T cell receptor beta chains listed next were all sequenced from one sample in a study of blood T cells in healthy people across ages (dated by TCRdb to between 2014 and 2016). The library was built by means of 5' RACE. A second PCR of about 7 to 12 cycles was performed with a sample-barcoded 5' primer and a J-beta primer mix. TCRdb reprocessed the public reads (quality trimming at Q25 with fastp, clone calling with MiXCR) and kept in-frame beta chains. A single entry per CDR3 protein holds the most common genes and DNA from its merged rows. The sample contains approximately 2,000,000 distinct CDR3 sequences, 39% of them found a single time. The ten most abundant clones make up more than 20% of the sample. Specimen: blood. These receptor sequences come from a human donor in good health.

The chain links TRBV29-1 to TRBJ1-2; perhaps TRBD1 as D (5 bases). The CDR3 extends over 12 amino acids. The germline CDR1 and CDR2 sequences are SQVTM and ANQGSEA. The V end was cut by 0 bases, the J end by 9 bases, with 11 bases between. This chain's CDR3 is CSVEDQGLSYTF. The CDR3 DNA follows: TGCAGCGTTGAAGATCAGGGACTGAGCTACACCTTC.

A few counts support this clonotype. CDR3 sequence: CASSVTGTLSSEKLFF. The CDR3 nucleotides read TGTGCCAGCAGCGTAACCGGGACCCTGTCGAGTGAAAAACTGTTTTTT. This chain uses TRBV28 with TRBJ1-4, with D perhaps TRBD1 (5 bases). The germline V gene encodes CDR1 MDHEN and CDR2 SYDVKM. Trimming took 6 bases from V and 7 from J, leaving 21 bases between them. This CDR3 has 16 amino acids. Variable domain in full (rest from reference TRBV28 and TRBJ1-4): DVKVTQSSRYLVKRTGEKVFLECVQDMDHENMFWYRQDPGLGLRLIYFSYDVKMKEKGDIPEGYSVSREKKERFSLILESASTNQTSMYLCASSVTGTLSSEKLFFGSGTQLSVL.

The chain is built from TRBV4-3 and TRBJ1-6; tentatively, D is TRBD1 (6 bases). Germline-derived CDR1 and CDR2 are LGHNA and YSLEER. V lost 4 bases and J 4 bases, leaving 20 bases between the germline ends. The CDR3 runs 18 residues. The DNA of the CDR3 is TGCGCCAGCAGCCGCGATAACAGGGCCTCGATTTATAATTCACCCCTCCACTTT. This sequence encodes CASSRDNRASIYNSPLHF.

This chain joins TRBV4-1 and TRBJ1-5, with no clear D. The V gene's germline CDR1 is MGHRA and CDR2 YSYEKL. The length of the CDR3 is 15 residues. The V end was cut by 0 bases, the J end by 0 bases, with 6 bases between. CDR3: CASSQDHYSNQPQHF. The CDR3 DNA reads TGCGCCAGCAGCCAAGATCACTATAGCAATCAGCCCCAGCATTTT.

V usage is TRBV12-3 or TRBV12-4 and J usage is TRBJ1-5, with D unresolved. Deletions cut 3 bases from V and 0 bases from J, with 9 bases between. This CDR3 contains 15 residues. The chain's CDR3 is CASSFRRNSNQPQHF. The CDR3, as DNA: TGTGCCAGCAGTTTCCGGAGGAATAGCAATCAGCCCCAGCATTTT.

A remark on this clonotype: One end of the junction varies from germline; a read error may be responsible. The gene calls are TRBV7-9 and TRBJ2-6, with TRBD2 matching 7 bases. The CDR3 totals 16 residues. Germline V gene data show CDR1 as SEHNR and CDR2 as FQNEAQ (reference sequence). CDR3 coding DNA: TGCGCCAGCAGCTCCGGGGACTACCGCGGGGCCAACGTCCTGACTTTC. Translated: CASSSGDYRGANVLTF.